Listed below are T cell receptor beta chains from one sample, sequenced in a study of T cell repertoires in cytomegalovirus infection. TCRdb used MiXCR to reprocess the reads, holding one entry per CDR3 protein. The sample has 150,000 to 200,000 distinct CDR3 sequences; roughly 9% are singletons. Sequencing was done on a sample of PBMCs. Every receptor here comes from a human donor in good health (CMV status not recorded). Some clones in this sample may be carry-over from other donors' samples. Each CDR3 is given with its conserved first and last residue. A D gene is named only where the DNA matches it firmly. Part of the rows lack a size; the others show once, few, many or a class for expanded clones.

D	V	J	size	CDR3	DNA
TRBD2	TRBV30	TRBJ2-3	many	CAWSSSGRSTDTQYF	TGTGCCTGGTCATCTAGCGGGAGAAGCACAGATACGCAGTATTTT
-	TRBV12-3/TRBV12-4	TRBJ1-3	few	CASSLSRQGGNTIYF	TGTGCCAGCAGCCTAAGCCGACAAGGTGGAAACACCATATATTTT
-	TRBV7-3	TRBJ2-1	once	CASSIGPEQFF	TGTGCCAGCAGCATAGGGCCTGAGCAGTTCTTC
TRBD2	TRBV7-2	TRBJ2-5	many	CASSRRDGTSGGVQETQYF	TGTGCCAGCAGCCGACGCGACGGGACTAGCGGGGGCGTCCAAGAGACCCAGTACTTC
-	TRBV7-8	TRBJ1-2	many	CASSLARSVYGYTF	TGTGCCAGCAGCTTAGCTCGGAGTGTCTATGGCTACACCTTC
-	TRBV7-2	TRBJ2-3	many	CASSARRTVDTQYF	TGTGCCAGCAGCGCTAGAAGGACTGTAGATACGCAGTATTTT
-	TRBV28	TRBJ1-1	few	CASVRETPNTEAFF	TGTGCCAGCGTAAGGGAGACCCCAAACACTGAAGCTTTCTTT
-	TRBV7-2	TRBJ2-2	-	CASSLDPYTGELFF	TGTGCCAGCAGCTTAGACCCGTACACCGGGGAGCTGTTTTTT
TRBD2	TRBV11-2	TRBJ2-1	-	CASSRPRGAGQPYNEQFF	TGTGCCAGCAGCCGACCGCGGGGGGCGGGTCAGCCTTACAATGAGCAGTTCTTC
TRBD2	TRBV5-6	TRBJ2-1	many	CASSLSTSGVPLEQFF	TGTGCCAGCAGCTTGAGTACTAGCGGAGTTCCGCTTGAGCAGTTCTTC
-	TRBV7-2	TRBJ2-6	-	CASSYPASGANVLTF	TGTGCCAGCAGCTACCCGGCCTCTGGGGCCAACGTCCTGACTTTC
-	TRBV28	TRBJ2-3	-	CASSSPGARTDTQYF	TGTGCCAGCAGTTCCCCGGGGGCCCGCACAGATACGCAGTATTTT
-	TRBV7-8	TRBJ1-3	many	CASSLLTGPRSSGNTIYF	TGTGCCAGCAGCTTATTGACAGGTCCTAGATCCTCTGGAAACACCATATATTTT
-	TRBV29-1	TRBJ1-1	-	CSVGWGNTEAFF	TGCAGCGTAGGTTGGGGGAACACTGAAGCTTTCTTT
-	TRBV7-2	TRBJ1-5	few	CASSLQGLGQPQHF	TGTGCCAGCAGCCTACAGGGTTTGGGTCAGCCCCAGCATTTT
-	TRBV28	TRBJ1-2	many	CASSLKEYGYTF	TGTGCCAGCAGTTTAAAGGAATATGGCTACACCTTC
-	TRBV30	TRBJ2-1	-	CAWSVATTGNEQFF	TGTGCCTGGAGTGTAGCGACGACGGGGAATGAGCAGTTCTTC
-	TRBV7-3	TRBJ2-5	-	CASSPRTDTQETQYF	TGTGCCAGCAGCCCAAGGACAGATACCCAAGAGACCCAGTACTTC
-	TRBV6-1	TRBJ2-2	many	CASRDKLGELFF	TGTGCCAGCAGAGATAAGCTCGGGGAGCTGTTTTTT
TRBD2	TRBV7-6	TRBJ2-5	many	CASTPSGMETQYF	TGTGCCAGCACCCCTAGCGGGATGGAGACCCAGTACTTC
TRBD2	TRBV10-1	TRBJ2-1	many	CASSESSGGAVYNEQFF	TGCGCCAGCAGTGAATCCAGCGGGGGGGCCGTTTACAATGAGCAGTTCTTC
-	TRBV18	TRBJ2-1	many	CASSPLNNWGSGNEQFF	TGTGCCAGCTCACCGTTGAATAATTGGGGGTCGGGGAATGAGCAGTTCTTC
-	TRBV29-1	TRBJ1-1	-	CSSSLTSNTEAFF	TGCAGCTCATCACTGACCTCGAACACTGAAGCTTTCTTT
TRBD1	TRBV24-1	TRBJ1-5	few	CATSDWGQGLGSNQPQHF	TGTGCCACCAGTGATTGGGGACAGGGACTCGGGAGCAATCAGCCCCAGCATTTT
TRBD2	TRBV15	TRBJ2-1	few	CATSRGLAGVGEQFF	TGTGCCACCAGCAGAGGACTAGCGGGGGTCGGTGAGCAGTTCTTC
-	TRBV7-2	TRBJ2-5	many	CASSLARGQETQYF	TGTGCCAGCAGCTTAGCGAGAGGCCAAGAGACCCAGTACTTC
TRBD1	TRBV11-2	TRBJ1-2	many	CASSLMTGPFYGYTF	TGTGCCAGCAGCTTAATGACAGGGCCCTTCTATGGCTACACCTTC
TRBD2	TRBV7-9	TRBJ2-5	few	CASGRLAGAGETQYF	TGTGCCAGCGGAAGACTAGCGGGAGCAGGAGAGACCCAGTACTTC
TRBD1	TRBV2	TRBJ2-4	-	CASTGQGVSKNIQYF	TGTGCCAGCACTGGACAGGGCGTATCCAAAAACATTCAGTACTTC
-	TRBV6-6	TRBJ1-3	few	CASSYPDRPGNTIYF	TGTGCCAGCAGTTATCCTGACAGGCCCGGAAACACCATATATTTT
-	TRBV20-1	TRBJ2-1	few	CSARDTGTGSYNEQFF	TGCAGTGCTAGAGACACCGGGACTGGCTCCTACAATGAGCAGTTCTTC
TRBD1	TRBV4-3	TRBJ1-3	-	CASSQDRTGAGNTIYF	TGCGCCAGCAGCCAAGATAGGACAGGGGCTGGAAACACCATATATTTT
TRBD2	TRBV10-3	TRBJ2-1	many	CAISSSGGTPRSYNEQFF	TGTGCCATCAGCTCTAGCGGGGGGACTCCCCGCTCCTACAATGAGCAGTTCTTC
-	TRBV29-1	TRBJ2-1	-	CSVSRAGTGNGEQFF	TGCAGCGTAAGCCGTGCCGGCACAGGGAATGGTGAGCAGTTCTTC
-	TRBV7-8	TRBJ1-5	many	CASTFRSNQPQHF	TGTGCCAGCACGTTTAGGAGCAATCAGCCCCAGCATTTT
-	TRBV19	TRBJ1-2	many	CASSIRQEKINYGYTF	TGTGCCAGTAGTATCCGGCAGGAAAAAATTAACTATGGCTACACCTTC
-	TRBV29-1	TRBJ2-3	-	CSVEEVDTQYF	TGCAGCGTTGAAGAAGTGGATACGCAGTATTTT
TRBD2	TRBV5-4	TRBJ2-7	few	CASSLSGRAYEQYF	TGTGCCAGCAGCTTGAGCGGGAGGGCGTACGAGCAGTACTTC
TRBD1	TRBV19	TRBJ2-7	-	CASSSGRRDRGGEQYF	TGTGCCAGTAGTTCCGGGCGCCGGGACAGGGGAGGCGAGCAGTACTTC
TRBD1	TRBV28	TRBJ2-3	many	CASRGQGVTDTQYF	TGTGCCAGCAGGGGACAGGGGGTCACAGATACGCAGTATTTT
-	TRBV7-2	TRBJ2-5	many	CASSLGGGPQETQYF	TGTGCCAGCAGCTTAGGCGGGGGCCCGCAAGAGACCCAGTACTTC
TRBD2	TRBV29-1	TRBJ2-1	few	CSVTYSGRAFNEQFF	TGCAGCGTCACCTATAGCGGGAGGGCCTTCAATGAGCAGTTCTTC
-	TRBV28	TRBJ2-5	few	CASSPAGGGVATQYF	TGTGCCAGCAGTCCGGCCGGAGGAGGAGTTGCGACCCAGTACTTC
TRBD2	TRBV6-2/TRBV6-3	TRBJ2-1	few	CASSYSASGASYNEQFF	TGTGCCAGCAGTTACTCGGCTAGCGGAGCCTCCTACAATGAGCAGTTCTTC
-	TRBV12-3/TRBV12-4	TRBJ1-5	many	CASSSTGAQPQHF	TGTGCCAGCAGTTCCACAGGAGCCCAGCCCCAGCATTTT
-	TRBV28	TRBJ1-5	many	CASRLSFGGYPQHF	TGTGCCAGCAGGCTTTCGTTCGGGGGATACCCCCAGCATTTT
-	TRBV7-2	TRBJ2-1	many	CASSSALRKFF	TGTGCCAGCAGCTCGGCCCTACGTAAATTCTTC
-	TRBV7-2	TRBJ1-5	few	CASSPRVLEPQHF	TGTGCCAGCAGCCCTAGGGTGCTGGAGCCCCAGCATTTT
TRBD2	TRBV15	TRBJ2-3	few	CATSRGLAGGTDTQYF	TGTGCCACCAGCAGAGGGCTAGCGGGGGGCACAGATACGCAGTATTTT